This T cell receptor (beta chain) was sequenced in a study of CD8 T cells in ankylosing spondylitis. Regarding the study as a whole: Ankylosing spondylitis blood appeared to be characterized by a TCR beta motif of under ten highly homologous variants. In peripheral blood, disease-linked CD8+ clones occurred at relatively low frequencies.

For TCR beta, libraries came from quantitative 5'-RACE with molecular barcodes. TCRdb independently ran MiXCR on the 5' RACE reads; one entry per CDR3 protein. This sample has approximately 300,000 distinct CDR3 sequences, with about 20% found just once. This clonotype occurred many times. Its antigen is undetermined. The CDR3 covers 15 residues. Germline-derived CDR1 and CDR2 are SQVTM and ANQGSEA. With V trimmed by 3 bases and J by 6 bases, 8 bases remained unmatched. The source of this sequence is a female donor with ankylosing spondylitis or in good health (not recorded which). This rearrangement joins TRBV29-1 to TRBJ2-1; 10 bases are a match to TRBD2. The sample consisted of blood, either unsorted or a sorted T cell fraction (not recorded which). The chain's CDR3 is CSVEVRLAGVNEQFF. DNA of the CDR3: TGCAGCGTTGAGGTCCGGCTAGCGGGAGTCAATGAGCAGTTCTTC.